This T cell receptor beta chain originates from a study of early T cells in non-severe SARS-CoV-2 infection. MiXCR, run by TCRdb on the 5' RACE reads, gives a single entry per CDR3 protein. In the table there are some 70,000 distinct CDR3 sequences, 12% of which are singletons. This clonotype was counted at least ten times. Its antigen is currently unknown. One junction end disagrees with the germline gene, perhaps due to a read error. Study-wide results and limits: In VDJdb matching, anti-spike CD8 responses were favored while private and CD4 specificities went missing.

CDR3 length equals 14 residues. CDR1 and CDR2 from the germline V gene are DFQATT and SNEGSKA (reference sequence). Sequenced input: whole blood. The receptor was isolated from an adult who was a healthcare worker with PCR-confirmed SARS-CoV-2 infection or an uninfected control (not recorded which). This chain joins TRBV20-1 and TRBJ2-1; the D is unclear. The CDR3 DNA sequence: TGCAGTGCTGGAGACTGGAGCTCCTACAATGAGCAGTTCTTC. It translates to CSAGDWSSYNEQFF.